These T cell receptor beta chains were read from a single sample in a study of blood T cell repertoires in COVID-19. The table came from immunoSEQ multiplex PCR; TCRdb's copy has only in-frame clones and leaves some out. The profile shows around 280,000 clones, around 91% of them singletons. Material for sequencing was PBMCs or T cells enriched from blood (not recorded which). The receptors here all came from a woman in her late teens or twenties with acute COVID-19. CDR3s include the opening cysteine and the closing phenylalanine or tryptophan. A D gene is named only where the DNA matches it firmly.

V	D	J	CDR3	DNA
TRBV7-9	.	TRBJ1-4	CASSSSAGEKLFF	TGTGCCAGCAGCTCCAGCGCGGGGGAAAAACTGTTTTTT
TRBV4-3	.	TRBJ2-3	CASSQVRVADSTDTQYF	TGCGCCAGCAGCCAAGTGAGGGTAGCGGATAGCACAGATACGCAGTATTTT
TRBV19	.	TRBJ1-4	CASTSTGPDEKLFF	TGTGCCAGTACCTCGACAGGTCCGGATGAAAAACTGTTTTTT
TRBV9	.	TRBJ2-1	CASSLAGSGVPSSYNEQFF	TGTGCCAGCAGCCTCGCCGGGAGTGGGGTACCGAGCTCCTACAATGAGCAGTTCTTC
TRBV11-2	.	TRBJ1-1	CASSLHRDYTEAFF	TGTGCCAGCAGCTTGCACAGGGATTACACTGAAGCTTTCTTT
TRBV7-3	.	TRBJ2-5	CASSLDRKETQYF	TGTGCCAGCAGCTTAGACAGAAAAGAGACCCAGTACTTC
TRBV3-1/TRBV3-2	.	TRBJ2-1	CASSQGAKQFF	TGTGCCAGCAGCCAAGGCGCGAAGCAGTTCTTC
TRBV3-1/TRBV3-2	TRBD2	TRBJ2-1	CASSQFNSGRGNEQFF	TGTGCCAGCAGCCAGTTTAATAGCGGGAGAGGAAATGAGCAGTTCTTC
TRBV5-6	.	TRBJ1-2	CASSLNQGRGGYTF	TGTGCCAGCAGCTTGAACCAGGGGAGGGGTGGCTACACCTTC
TRBV27	TRBD2	TRBJ2-7	CASRSGGADEQYF	TGTGCCAGCAGATCGGGGGGGGCCGACGAGCAGTACTTC
TRBV7-3	TRBD1	TRBJ1-2	CASSLTSGTGVYGYTF	TGTGCCAGCAGCTTAACTAGCGGGACAGGGGTCTATGGCTACACCTTC
TRBV7-9	.	TRBJ2-1	CASSPEGQFF	TGTGCCAGCAGCCCCGAGGGGCAGTTCTTC
TRBV18	TRBD2	TRBJ2-7	CASSHQRLLADLTYEQYF	TGTGCCAGCTCACACCAAAGATTACTAGCGGACCTAACCTACGAGCAGTACTTC
TRBV5-1	.	TRBJ2-1	CASSFRGGDEQFF	TGCGCCAGCAGCTTTAGGGGGGGCGATGAGCAGTTCTTC
TRBV6-5	.	TRBJ1-2	CASSYSVLTNYGYTF	TGTGCCAGCAGTTACTCGGTCCTAACTAACTATGGCTACACCTTC
TRBV18	.	TRBJ1-5	CASSDYTNQPQHF	TGTGCCAGCTCAGACTACACCAATCAGCCCCAGCATTTT
TRBV7-3	.	TRBJ2-3	CASSLTDTQYF	TGTGCCAGCAGCCTGACAGATACGCAGTATTTT
TRBV6-5	TRBD2	TRBJ2-5	CASRLAGGETQYF	TGTGCCAGCAGGTTAGCGGGAGGAGAGACCCAGTACTTC
TRBV18	.	TRBJ2-5	CASSPPVRGAETQYF	TGTGCCAGCTCACCACCGGTCCGGGGGGCAGAGACCCAGTACTTC
TRBV27	.	TRBJ2-2	CASSFSTGELFF	TGTGCCAGCAGTTTCAGTACCGGGGAGCTGTTTTTT
TRBV6-5	TRBD1	TRBJ1-2	CASSYNGQGNGYTF	TGTGCCAGCAGTTACAACGGACAGGGGAATGGCTACACCTTC
TRBV10-3	.	TRBJ2-3	CAISVQAGTDTQYF	TGTGCCATCAGTGTACAGGCCGGCACAGATACGCAGTATTTT
TRBV28	TRBD2	TRBJ2-7	CASTPTLDRLAGGPGSSYEQYF	TGTGCCAGCACCCCTACCCTTGACCGACTAGCGGGAGGGCCGGGCTCATCTTACGAGCAGTACTTC